The rows below give T cell receptor beta chains drawn from one sample of a study of beta chain features in type 1 diabetes. This table comes from immunoSEQ multiplex PCR, and its TCRdb copy is limited to in-frame clones, with some not included. The table has roughly 500,000 clones, around 30% seen once. Sequencing was performed on naive CD4+ T cells from blood. These receptors were obtained from a man in his late teens or twenties in good health. Each CDR3 is given with its conserved first and last residue. The D gene is left open where the match is weak. Not all rows give a size; the values are once, few, many and, for expanded clones, a class.

V	D	J	size	DNA	CDR3
TRBV5-1	.	TRBJ2-5	.	TGCGCCAGCAGCTTGGGGACAGTCCAAGAGACCCAGTACTTC	CASSLGTVQETQYF
TRBV30	TRBD2	TRBJ2-3	few	TGTGCCTGGAGTCTTACTAGCGGAGATACGCAGTATTTT	CAWSLTSGDTQYF
TRBV10-3	.	TRBJ1-1	.	TGTGCCATCACGGATAACACTGAAGCTTTCTTT	CAITDNTEAFF
TRBV18	.	TRBJ2-3	.	TGTGCCAGCTCAATACAAGCAGATACGCAGTATTTT	CASSIQADTQYF
TRBV29-1	TRBD2	TRBJ2-5	few	TGCAGCGTTGATGAGCGGGAGGACCAAGAGACCCAGTACTTC	CSVDEREDQETQYF
TRBV2	.	TRBJ2-1	.	TGTGCCAGCAGCCCGTTCAATGAGCAGTTCTTC	CASSPFNEQFF
TRBV7-9	.	TRBJ2-1	.	TGTGCCAGCAGCTTAGCGGGGGCGGTTAACAATGAGCAGTTCTTC	CASSLAGAVNNEQFF
TRBV25-1	.	TRBJ2-2	.	TGTGCCAGCAGTGAATCCGGGGGGCAGTCCACCGGGGAGCTGTTTTTT	CASSESGGQSTGELFF
TRBV7-6	.	TRBJ2-7	.	TGTGCCAGCAGCTTGACCTACGAGCAGTACTTC	CASSLTYEQYF
TRBV29-1	TRBD1	TRBJ2-1	few	TGCAGCGGGCGGCACCATGACAGGGAGCTCTACAATGAGCAGTTCTTC	CSGRHHDRELYNEQFF
TRBV27	.	TRBJ2-7	.	TGTGCCAGCAGTTTAGAGGGCGCCTACGAGCAGTACTTC	CASSLEGAYEQYF
TRBV7-6	.	TRBJ2-2	.	TGTGCCAGCCGCAGCGGGCGGACGGCCGGGGAGCTGTTTTTT	CASRSGRTAGELFF
TRBV30	TRBD2	TRBJ2-3	few	TGTGCCTGGAGTTCTCGACTAGCGGGGAACACAGATACGCAGTATTTT	CAWSSRLAGNTDTQYF
TRBV4-2	.	TRBJ2-1	.	TGTGCCAGCAGCCAAGATTTGAGTTCCGATGAGCAGTTCTTC	CASSQDLSSDEQFF
TRBV6-6	.	TRBJ2-7	few	TGTGCCAGCAGTTATAGGGACACCTACGAGCAGTACTTC	CASSYRDTYEQYF
TRBV7-2	.	TRBJ2-2	.	TGTGCCAGCAGCCCCGTGGTAATGGGTCGGCTGTTTTTT	CASSPVVMGRLFF
TRBV7-2	.	TRBJ2-3	.	TGTGCCAGCAGCTTACAAACAGGCCCAACAGATACGCAGTATTTT	CASSLQTGPTDTQYF
TRBV5-1	.	TRBJ2-1	few	TGCGCCAGCAGCCCCAGCGGGTTCTCCTACAATGAGCAGTTCTTC	CASSPSGFSYNEQFF
TRBV25-1	TRBD1	TRBJ2-5	few	TGTGCCAGCAGTGAGGCCGGGACAGGGCAAGAGACCCAGTACTTC	CASSEAGTGQETQYF
TRBV2	.	TRBJ2-1	once	TGTGCCAGCAGTGGAAGGGACCCCTCCTACAATGAGCAGTTCTTC	CASSGRDPSYNEQFF
TRBV7-2	TRBD2	TRBJ2-7	few	TGTGCCAGCAGCTCGCAGCCGGGACTAGCGGGGCCCTCCGAGCAGTACTTC	CASSSQPGLAGPSEQYF
TRBV2	.	TRBJ2-7	.	TGTGCCAGCACTCCCGACAGGAATACTTACGAGCAGTACTTC	CASTPDRNTYEQYF
TRBV29-1	.	TRBJ2-7	.	TGCAGCGTTGCACAAAGCTCCTACGAGCAGTACTTC	CSVAQSSYEQYF
TRBV7-9	.	TRBJ2-7	.	TGTGCCAGCAGCCCAGCAGGGTGGTACGAGCAGTACTTC	CASSPAGWYEQYF
TRBV2	.	TRBJ2-2	once	TGTGCCAGCAGTGAACGGGCAACCGGGGAGCTGTTTTTT	CASSERATGELFF
TRBV15	.	TRBJ2-1	.	TGTGCCACCAGCAGAGATTGGGATGAGCAGTTCTTC	CATSRDWDEQFF
TRBV7-2	TRBD1	TRBJ1-2	few	TGTGCCAGCAGCCCCGGGACAGAGTATGGCTACACCTTC	CASSPGTEYGYTF
TRBV10-3	.	TRBJ2-7	.	TGTGCCATCAGTGATGCAGGCAGAACCTACGAGCAGTACTTC	CAISDAGRTYEQYF
TRBV18	.	TRBJ1-1	.	TGTGCCAGCTCACTGGCCCAGGGTTACACTGAAGCTTTCTTT	CASSLAQGYTEAFF
TRBV5-5	.	TRBJ2-5	.	TGTGCCAGCAGCTTGCTAGGAGGGGAAGAGACCCAGTACTTC	CASSLLGGEETQYF
TRBV5-4	TRBD2	TRBJ2-1	.	TGTGCCAGCAGCCCCAGGTCGGCGGGAGAGGGTAAGGAGCAGTTCTTC	CASSPRSAGEGKEQFF
TRBV30	TRBD1	TRBJ1-1	.	TGTGCCTGGACCTGGGACAGGGTGAACACTGAAGCTTTCTTT	CAWTWDRVNTEAFF
TRBV29-1	TRBD1	TRBJ2-3	.	TGCAGCGTTGTTACAGGGGGCACAGATACGCAGTATTTT	CSVVTGGTDTQYF
TRBV7-9	.	TRBJ2-4	.	TGTGCCAGCAGCCCCTACAGAGCCAAAAACATTCAGTACTTC	CASSPYRAKNIQYF
TRBV29-1	TRBD2	TRBJ2-3	.	TGCAGCGTCAGGAGCGGGACTAGCACAGATACGCAGTATTTT	CSVRSGTSTDTQYF
TRBV4-1	.	TRBJ2-3	few	TGCGCCAGCAGCCCCCACAGGGCCACAGATACGCAGTATTTT	CASSPHRATDTQYF
TRBV9	.	TRBJ2-7	.	TGTGCCAGCAGCTCGCACGCCGGGACGCTCTCCTACGAGCAGTACTTC	CASSSHAGTLSYEQYF
TRBV5-1	.	TRBJ2-3	.	TGCGCCAGCAGCCTGAGCACAGATACGCAGTATTTT	CASSLSTDTQYF
TRBV6-5	.	TRBJ2-4	.	TGTGCCAGCGCTGAAAAAGCCAAAAACATTCAGTACTTC	CASAEKAKNIQYF
TRBV28	.	TRBJ2-5	few	TGTGCCAGCAGTTTAATTGCTGGAGGGGAGACCCAGTACTTC	CASSLIAGGETQYF
TRBV28	.	TRBJ2-7	.	TGTGCCAGCACCTCTCCGGGAACAGTCTACGAGCAGTACTTC	CASTSPGTVYEQYF
TRBV4-3	TRBD2	TRBJ2-5	few	TGCGCCAGCAGCTCCTGGACTAGCGGGGCCCAAGAGACCCAGTACTTC	CASSSWTSGAQETQYF
TRBV18	TRBD2	TRBJ2-1	.	TGTGCCAGCTCACCACTAGCGGGATCCTACAATGAGCAGTTCTTC	CASSPLAGSYNEQFF